The rows below give T cell receptor beta chains drawn from one sample of a study of cytomegalovirus exposure and HLA in healthy donors. Repertoires were generated with immunoSEQ multiplex PCR, while TCRdb's copy carries only in-frame clones and drops some. The repertoire holds roughly 130,000 clones, with approximately 72% as singletons. Sequenced input: PBMCs. These receptors all come from a human donor in good health. Both conserved end residues are part of each CDR3. A D gene is named only where the DNA matches it firmly. Expanded clones are given a class, and other clones once, few, many or no size at all.

size: NA
D: TRBD1
J: TRBJ1-2
V: TRBV7-2
DNA: TGTGCCAGCAGCCTACGACAGGGGAGAATCGATGGCTACACCTTC
CDR3: CASSLRQGRIDGYTF

size: NA
D: TRBD1
J: TRBJ1-4
V: TRBV11-2
DNA: TGTGCCAGCAGCTTTTGGGGGCAGGGGGATGAAAAACTGTTTTTT
CDR3: CASSFWGQGDEKLFF

size: NA
D: NA
J: TRBJ2-5
V: TRBV19
DNA: TGTGCCAGTTCCCCCGCGTACCAAGAGACCCAGTACTTC
CDR3: CASSPAYQETQYF

size: NA
D: NA
J: TRBJ1-1
V: TRBV5-1
DNA: TGCGCCAGCAGCTTGGGACAGGCGAACACTGAAGCTTTCTTT
CDR3: CASSLGQANTEAFF

size: NA
D: NA
J: TRBJ2-3
V: TRBV7-6
DNA: TGTGCCAGCAGCTCCTCACTCGATACGCAGTATTTT
CDR3: CASSSSLDTQYF

size: few
D: TRBD2
J: TRBJ2-1
V: TRBV6-5
DNA: TGTGCCAGCAGTCAACTAGCGGGGGTATTTAATGAGCAGTTCTTC
CDR3: CASSQLAGVFNEQFF

size: NA
D: NA
J: TRBJ1-5
V: TRBV28
DNA: TGTGCCAGCAGCGTAGGAGCGGCCTACAATCAGCCCCAGCATTTT
CDR3: CASSVGAAYNQPQHF

size: NA
D: NA
J: TRBJ2-3
V: TRBV28
DNA: TGTGCCAGCGCTCGGAGCACTAACACAGATACGCAGTATTTT
CDR3: CASARSTNTDTQYF

size: few
D: TRBD2
J: TRBJ2-3
V: TRBV15
DNA: TGTGCCACCAGCAGAGACTTGCTAGCGGGAGATGGTACGCAGTATTTT
CDR3: CATSRDLLAGDGTQYF

size: NA
D: TRBD2
J: TRBJ2-7
V: TRBV5-1
DNA: TGCGCCAGCAGATCTAGCGGGAGTTCTTGGGACTCCCCTAACTACGAGCAGTACTTC
CDR3: CASRSSGSSWDSPNYEQYF

size: NA
D: NA
J: TRBJ2-3
V: TRBV5-4
DNA: TGTGCCAGCAGCTTGGGGGCGGGCAGTCGTAGCACAGATACGCAGTATTTT
CDR3: CASSLGAGSRSTDTQYF

size: many
D: NA
J: TRBJ2-5
V: TRBV25-1
DNA: TGTGCCAGCAGTGTGTCGGTAGAGACCCAGTACTTC
CDR3: CASSVSVETQYF